Sequencing of this T cell receptor (beta chain) was carried out in a study of blood T cell repertoires in COVID-19. Study as a whole: T cells, B-cell-depleted T cells, or PBMCs supplied cDNA or gDNA.

Sequenced by immunoSEQ multiplex PCR; TCRdb stores in-frame clones only, minus some. The repertoire holds fewer than 650,000 clones, with about 89% as singletons. The CDR3 sequence is 15 residues long. The chain has TRBV21-1 and TRBJ1-5; TRBD1, as called in the table, went unchecked against the DNA. TRBV21-1 is termed a pseudogene. The specimen was peripheral blood. The clonotype was recovered from a woman aged 50 to 60 with COVID-19, enrolled during active disease. CDR3 loop: CASIKQGHTTRPQHF. Here the CDR3 DNA reads TGTGCCAGCATCAAACAGGGCCATACCACAAGGCCCCAGCATTTT.